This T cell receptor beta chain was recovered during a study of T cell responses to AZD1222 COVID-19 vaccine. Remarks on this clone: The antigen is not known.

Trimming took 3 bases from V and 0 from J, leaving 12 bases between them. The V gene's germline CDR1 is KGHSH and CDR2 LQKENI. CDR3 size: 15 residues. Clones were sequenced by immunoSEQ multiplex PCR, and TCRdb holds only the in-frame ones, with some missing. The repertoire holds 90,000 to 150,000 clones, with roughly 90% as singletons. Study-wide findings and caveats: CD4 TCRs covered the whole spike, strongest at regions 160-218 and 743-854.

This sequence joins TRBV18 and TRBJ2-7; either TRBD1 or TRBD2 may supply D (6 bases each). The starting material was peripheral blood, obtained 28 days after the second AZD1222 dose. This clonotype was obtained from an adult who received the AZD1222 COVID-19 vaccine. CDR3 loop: CASSPGGGSSYEQYF. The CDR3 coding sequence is TGTGCCAGCTCACCCGGGGGCGGAAGCTCCTACGAGCAGTACTTC.